This paragraph covers one T cell receptor (beta chain) sequence. As yet, its antigen is unknown. Trimming cost V 6 bases and J 3 bases, with 16 bases left between them. Germline CDR1 and CDR2: MRHNA and SNTAGT. CDR3 length: 15 amino acids. The data belong to a study of cytomegalovirus exposure and HLA in healthy donors. Overall study results and limits: A list of more than 150 TCR beta chains associated with cytomegalovirus was given. Equally common other TCR beta chains were less clonally expanded than HLA-associated ones, a later analysis found.

Donors were nominally healthy when sampled, though unrecorded immune exposures were likely. PCR primers comprised 60 Vbeta and 13 Jbeta primers. Data came from immunoSEQ multiplex PCR; TCRdb stores just in-frame clones and leaves some out. The data show roughly 100,000 clones, 75% to 85% seen once. Sample: PBMCs. The receptor was isolated from a woman aged 40-49 years in good health and CMV-seronegative. The V gene is TRBV6-4, the J gene TRBJ2-3; D is possibly TRBD1 (6 bases). DNA of the CDR3: TGTGCCAGCAGCGAGACAGGAGAGATAACAGATACGCAGTATTTT. Translation gives CASSETGEITDTQYF.